These T cell receptor beta chains were read from a single sample in a study of blood T cell repertoires in COVID-19. Sequencing was performed with immunoSEQ multiplex PCR; in TCRdb, only in-frame clones are kept and a portion is missing. The table includes 150,000 to 200,000 clones, 90% detected once. The sequencing sample was made of peripheral blood. These receptors all come from a man aged 50-60 years with acute or convalescent COVID-19. CDR3s include the opening cysteine and the closing phenylalanine or tryptophan. Each record gives: CDR3 length, J gene, D gene, V gene, CDR3 protein. D genes are given only for firm matches.

CDR3 length: 13
J gene: TRBJ1-2
D gene: TRBD1
V gene: TRBV29-1
CDR3 protein: CSVVIGTDYGYTF

CDR3 length: 17
J gene: TRBJ2-3
D gene: TRBD2
V gene: TRBV30
CDR3 protein: CAWSVLGLAGATDTQYF

CDR3 length: 15
J gene: TRBJ1-2
D gene: NA
V gene: TRBV11-1
CDR3 protein: CASSKQGRFNYGYTF

CDR3 length: 14
J gene: TRBJ1-5
D gene: NA
V gene: TRBV28
CDR3 protein: CASRDTGSGQPQHF

CDR3 length: 16
J gene: TRBJ1-2
D gene: TRBD1
V gene: TRBV7-2
CDR3 protein: CASSLAGGTGNYGYTF

CDR3 length: 14
J gene: TRBJ1-2
D gene: NA
V gene: TRBV7-3
CDR3 protein: CASSPTRESYGYTF

CDR3 length: 14
J gene: TRBJ1-1
D gene: NA
V gene: TRBV7-8
CDR3 protein: CASSLDRINTEAFF

CDR3 length: 15
J gene: TRBJ2-2
D gene: NA
V gene: TRBV7-6
CDR3 protein: CASSWTGQNTGELFF

CDR3 length: 17
J gene: TRBJ1-5
D gene: TRBD1
V gene: TRBV6-6
CDR3 protein: CASSPSGQIYSNQPQHF

CDR3 length: 13
J gene: TRBJ1-1
D gene: TRBD1
V gene: TRBV11-3
CDR3 protein: CASSLAGGTEAFF

CDR3 length: 17
J gene: TRBJ1-5
D gene: TRBD1
V gene: TRBV15
CDR3 protein: CATSRLSGGYSNQPQHF

CDR3 length: 13
J gene: TRBJ1-2
D gene: NA
V gene: TRBV6-5
CDR3 protein: CASFWRQDYGYTF

CDR3 length: 16
J gene: TRBJ1-1
D gene: TRBD1
V gene: TRBV9
CDR3 protein: CASSRLGDRGNTEAFF

CDR3 length: 14
J gene: TRBJ1-6
D gene: NA
V gene: TRBV10-3
CDR3 protein: CASRENSYNSPLHF

CDR3 length: 12
J gene: TRBJ1-5
D gene: NA
V gene: TRBV12-3/TRBV12-4
CDR3 protein: CASSPLRQPQHF

CDR3 length: 14
J gene: TRBJ1-1
D gene: NA
V gene: TRBV6-5
CDR3 protein: CASSYSTGSTEAFF

CDR3 length: 14
J gene: TRBJ1-2
D gene: TRBD1
V gene: TRBV13
CDR3 protein: CASSLRDRAPSYTF

CDR3 length: 13
J gene: TRBJ1-2
D gene: NA
V gene: TRBV9
CDR3 protein: CASSPGTAYGYTF

CDR3 length: 15
J gene: TRBJ2-5
D gene: NA
V gene: TRBV6-2/TRBV6-3
CDR3 protein: CASSFPWGLGETQYF

CDR3 length: 13
J gene: TRBJ1-2
D gene: TRBD1
V gene: TRBV12-3/TRBV12-4
CDR3 protein: CASSQQGAVGYTF

CDR3 length: 15
J gene: TRBJ2-5
D gene: TRBD2
V gene: TRBV7-9
CDR3 protein: CASSVWLAGEETQYF

CDR3 length: 14
J gene: TRBJ1-4
D gene: NA
V gene: TRBV6-6
CDR3 protein: CASSSRATNEKLFF

CDR3 length: 16
J gene: TRBJ2-5
D gene: NA
V gene: TRBV21-1
CDR3 protein: CASSKGDRKTGETQYF

CDR3 length: 15
J gene: TRBJ2-1
D gene: TRBD1
V gene: TRBV6-5
CDR3 protein: CASSRTGTVYNEQFF

CDR3 length: 15
J gene: TRBJ1-6
D gene: NA
V gene: TRBV9
CDR3 protein: CASSVDVRYNSPLHF

CDR3 length: 15
J gene: TRBJ1-4
D gene: TRBD1
V gene: TRBV5-4
CDR3 protein: CASSLQGLGSEKLFF

CDR3 length: 14
J gene: TRBJ1-6
D gene: TRBD1
V gene: TRBV11-2
CDR3 protein: CASSLGTGNSPLHF

CDR3 length: 16
J gene: TRBJ2-3
D gene: NA
V gene: TRBV4-2
CDR3 protein: CASSHAQGDSTDTQYF

CDR3 length: 13
J gene: TRBJ1-6
D gene: NA
V gene: TRBV28
CDR3 protein: CASIVQGGSPLHF

CDR3 length: 15
J gene: TRBJ2-5
D gene: TRBD2
V gene: TRBV5-1
CDR3 protein: CASTSGLAGFETQYF

CDR3 length: 13
J gene: TRBJ2-7
D gene: NA
V gene: TRBV7-9
CDR3 protein: CASSIQGIYEQYF

CDR3 length: 13
J gene: TRBJ2-5
D gene: NA
V gene: TRBV6-2/TRBV6-3
CDR3 protein: CASGPERRETQYF

CDR3 length: 20
J gene: TRBJ2-5
D gene: NA
V gene: TRBV21-1
CDR3 protein: CASTSGQGVNSGRVQETQYF

CDR3 length: 14
J gene: TRBJ2-5
D gene: TRBD1
V gene: TRBV9
CDR3 protein: CASSPDRAQETQYF

CDR3 length: 12
J gene: TRBJ2-2
D gene: NA
V gene: TRBV5-4
CDR3 protein: CASTAYTGELFF

CDR3 length: 14
J gene: TRBJ2-1
D gene: TRBD2
V gene: TRBV10-3
CDR3 protein: CAIRGSGRAREQFF

CDR3 length: 13
J gene: TRBJ1-1
D gene: TRBD1
V gene: TRBV27
CDR3 protein: CASGPQGKDEAFF

CDR3 length: 16
J gene: TRBJ2-7
D gene: TRBD2
V gene: TRBV7-2
CDR3 protein: CASSLAGSGSFNAQYF

CDR3 length: 16
J gene: TRBJ2-7
D gene: TRBD2
V gene: TRBV27
CDR3 protein: CASSSPTTSGTYEQYF

CDR3 length: 13
J gene: TRBJ1-5
D gene: NA
V gene: TRBV10-3
CDR3 protein: CAIKRDSNQPQHF

CDR3 length: 14
J gene: TRBJ1-6
D gene: NA
V gene: TRBV5-5
CDR3 protein: CASSLWGGNSPLHF

CDR3 length: 11
J gene: TRBJ1-2
D gene: NA
V gene: TRBV29-1
CDR3 protein: CSVRRGYGYTF

CDR3 length: 18
J gene: TRBJ2-3
D gene: TRBD2
V gene: TRBV19
CDR3 protein: CASSIISGSGVSTDTQYF